The sequence of this T cell receptor (beta chain) was determined in a study of cytomegalovirus exposure and HLA in healthy donors. After removal of 2 bases from V and 0 bases from J, the junction contained 6 bases not matched to a gene. This CDR3 comprises 16 residues. Germline CDR1 is SGHAT and CDR2 is FQNNGV. The PCR contained 60 Vbeta and 13 Jbeta primers. Using immunoSEQ multiplex PCR, the repertoire was profiled, and TCRdb retains in-frame clones only, with some absent. The data contain some 150,000 clones, approximately 81% of them seen just once; the ten biggest clones take up about 7%. The origin of this receptor is a woman in her 30s in good health and CMV-seropositive. Specimen: PBMCs. V is TRBV11-2 and J is TRBJ1-2; 7 bases are a match to TRBD1. CDR3 residues: CASSLSVGTANYGYTF. CDR3 nucleotides: TGTGCCAGCAGCTTATCGGTCGGGACAGCTAACTATGGCTACACCTTC.